Included here is one T cell receptor (beta chain) sequence, with context. The data derive from a study of blood T cell repertoires in COVID-19. Study-wide context: The origin of the acute and convalescent COVID-19 samples was the United States, Italy and Spain.

Sequencing used immunoSEQ multiplex PCR; TCRdb keeps in-frame clones, though not all of them. The sample yields roughly 440,000 clones, about nine tenths seen once. The TCR originated in a woman between 50 and 59 years old with COVID-19, enrolled during active disease. Sequencing used peripheral blood.

The DNA for the CDR3 is TGTGCCAGCAGCCAAGAATGGCCACGATCTGGAAACACCATATATTTT. Amino acid sequence: CASSQEWPRSGNTIYF. The chain combines TRBV14 with TRBJ1-3; D not certain. Germline loops: CDR1 SGHDN, CDR2 FVKESK. The CDR3 covers 16 residues. Trimming shortened V by 0 bases and J by 1 base, and 10 bases separated the two germline ends.